Listed below are T cell receptor beta chains from one sample, sequenced in a study of PD-1 blockade in mismatch repair-deficient tumors. Using immunoSEQ multiplex PCR, the repertoire was profiled, and TCRdb retains in-frame clones only, with some absent. Found here are tens of thousands of clones, about 78% of them singletons; the top ten hold roughly 5.1%. The sample was peripheral blood, taken 2 weeks after starting pembrolizumab. The receptors were sampled from an adult with mismatch repair-deficient cancer. CDR3s include the opening cysteine and the closing phenylalanine or tryptophan. A D gene is named only where the DNA matches it firmly. Clone size is shown for a subset of rows, as once, few, many or a class of expanded clone.

J gene | V gene | D gene | clone size | CDR3 protein | CDR3 DNA
TRBJ1-1 | TRBV30 | - | - | CAWSPQTKTTEAFF | TGTGCCTGGAGTCCGCAGACGAAGACGACTGAAGCTTTCTTT
TRBJ1-1 | TRBV10-2 | - | - | CASSGAGGLSGEAFF | TGCGCCAGCAGTGGGGCGGGGGGGCTTTCTGGTGAAGCTTTCTTT
TRBJ1-5 | TRBV2 | - | - | CASTLGQTNQPQHF | TGTGCCAGCACCCTTGGACAGACTAATCAGCCCCAGCATTTT
TRBJ2-5 | TRBV6-1 | TRBD1 | few | CASSSTGLETQYF | TGTGCCAGCAGCTCGACAGGGTTAGAGACCCAGTACTTC
TRBJ1-2 | TRBV5-1 | - | - | CASSFYGTNYGYTF | TGCGCCAGCAGCTTTTACGGAACTAACTATGGCTACACCTTC
TRBJ2-5 | TRBV7-6 | - | - | CASGSGARETQYF | TGTGCCAGCGGGTCAGGGGCTCGAGAGACCCAGTACTTC
TRBJ2-2 | TRBV5-5 | - | - | CASSLVWRTGELFF | TGTGCCAGCAGCTTGGTTTGGAGAACCGGGGAGCTGTTTTTT
TRBJ2-2 | TRBV7-2 | TRBD2 | - | CASSRRLADTGELFF | TGTGCCAGCAGCCGAAGACTAGCCGACACCGGGGAGCTGTTTTTT
TRBJ2-7 | TRBV19 | - | - | CASSIPRGGGYEQYF | TGTGCCAGTAGTATTCCCCGGGGAGGAGGATACGAGCAGTACTTC
TRBJ2-3 | TRBV5-6 | - | - | CASSLAGDVVTDTQYF | TGTGCCAGCAGCTTGGCCGGCGATGTTGTCACAGATACGCAGTATTTT
TRBJ2-5 | TRBV15 | TRBD2 | - | CATSRGSTSGRAPETQYF | TGTGCCACCAGCAGAGGCTCGACTAGCGGGAGGGCCCCAGAGACCCAGTACTTC
TRBJ1-2 | TRBV5-5 | - | - | CASSQDSNYGYTF | TGTGCCAGCAGCCAGGACAGCAACTATGGCTACACCTTC
TRBJ2-3 | TRBV5-8 | TRBD1 | - | CASSPRQGHTDTQYF | TGTGCCAGCAGCCCCCGACAGGGACACACAGATACGCAGTATTTT
TRBJ2-7 | TRBV7-7 | - | - | CASSLDANGVYEQYF | TGTGCTAGCAGCTTAGACGCCAATGGGGTCTACGAGCAGTACTTC
TRBJ2-2 | TRBV2 | - | - | CASSEGNTGELFF | TGTGCCAGCAGTGAAGGGAACACCGGGGAGCTGTTTTTT
TRBJ2-1 | TRBV5-6 | - | - | CASSLGRAVEQFF | TGTGCCAGCAGCTTGGGGAGGGCCGTTGAGCAGTTCTTC
TRBJ2-5 | TRBV7-6 | - | - | CASSLGRDAETQYF | TGTGCCAGCAGCTTAGGGCGGGATGCGGAGACCCAGTACTTC
TRBJ2-5 | TRBV7-2 | - | - | CASRPSRDSGTQYF | TGTGCCAGCAGGCCCAGCCGGGACTCGGGGACCCAGTACTTC
TRBJ2-7 | TRBV11-3 | - | - | CASSSSRERYF | TGTGCCAGCAGCTCCAGTCGAGAGCGGTACTTC
TRBJ2-2 | TRBV7-3 | - | - | CASSLMVLGPTPGELFF | TGTGCCAGCAGCTTAATGGTGCTCGGCCCCACACCGGGGGAGCTGTTTTTT
TRBJ2-7 | TRBV9 | TRBD2 | - | CASSVDSRGYYEQYF | TGTGCCAGCAGCGTAGACTCGCGGGGGTACTACGAGCAGTACTTC
TRBJ1-5 | TRBV28 | TRBD1 | - | CASSLGGGGVLPQHF | TGTGCCAGCAGTCTAGGGGGCGGGGGGGTTTTGCCCCAGCATTTT
TRBJ1-2 | TRBV19 | TRBD1 | - | CASSNRDRGFYGYTF | TGTGCCAGTAGTAATCGGGACAGGGGGTTCTATGGCTACACCTTC
TRBJ1-3 | TRBV19 | - | - | CASSIDLAARPSGNTIYF | TGTGCCAGTAGTATAGATCTGGCAGCACGACCCTCTGGAAACACCATATATTTT
TRBJ2-7 | TRBV6-5 | - | - | CASTRLAVSEQYF | TGTGCCAGCACCCGACTGGCTGTTTCCGAGCAGTACTTC
TRBJ2-1 | TRBV12-5 | - | - | CASGPQYNEQFF | TGTGCTAGTGGTCCACAGTACAATGAGCAGTTCTTC
TRBJ1-1 | TRBV7-2 | - | - | CASSFGMLNTEAFF | TGTGCCAGCAGCTTTGGAATGTTGAACACTGAAGCTTTCTTT
TRBJ2-7 | TRBV19 | TRBD2 | - | CASSPGLAETYEQYF | TGTGCCAGTAGTCCAGGACTAGCGGAGACCTACGAGCAGTACTTC
TRBJ1-2 | TRBV27 | TRBD1 | - | CASSSLDRGISYTF | TGTGCCAGCAGTTCTCTCGACAGGGGGATTAGCTACACCTTC
TRBJ1-5 | TRBV28 | - | - | CASSWEVLNQPQHF | TGTGCCAGCAGTTGGGAGGTACTAAATCAGCCCCAGCATTTT
TRBJ1-1 | TRBV30 | - | - | CAWMLVTEAFF | TGTGCCTGGATGTTGGTCACTGAAGCTTTCTTT
TRBJ1-5 | TRBV15 | - | - | CATSRGRSDGVNQPQHF | TGTGCCACCAGCAGAGGAAGGTCGGACGGAGTCAATCAGCCCCAGCATTTT
TRBJ2-4 | TRBV27 | TRBD2 | - | CASSRLAGRIAKNIQYF | TGTGCCAGCAGTCGACTAGCGGGGCGTATAGCCAAAAACATTCAGTACTTC
TRBJ2-7 | TRBV5-6 | - | few | CASSLVDSYEQYF | TGTGCCAGCAGCTTGGTGGACAGCTACGAGCAGTACTTC
TRBJ2-7 | TRBV29-1 | TRBD1 | - | CSTALGDRVYEQYF | TGCAGCACCGCGCTAGGGGACAGAGTCTACGAGCAGTACTTC
TRBJ2-1 | TRBV4-1 | TRBD2 | few | CASSQVDLGLATNNEQFF | TGCGCCAGCAGCCAAGTCGATCTGGGACTAGCGACTAACAATGAGCAGTTCTTC
TRBJ2-4 | TRBV9 | TRBD2 | once | CASSGGLVNNIQYF | TGTGCCAGCAGCGGGGGACTAGTAAACAACATTCAGTACTTC
TRBJ1-1 | TRBV5-6 | TRBD1 | - | CASSSYVIDRAGRNTEAFF | TGTGCCAGCAGCTCCTACGTTATCGACAGGGCGGGACGGAACACTGAAGCTTTCTTT
TRBJ2-4 | TRBV4-2 | - | - | CASSQDPGVKNIQYF | TGTGCCAGCAGCCAAGATCCAGGGGTCAAAAACATTCAGTATTTC
TRBJ1-5 | TRBV5-4 | - | - | CASSSGPGVGQPQHF | TGTGCCAGCAGCTCGGGTCCAGGGGTAGGGCAGCCCCAGCATTTT
TRBJ1-1 | TRBV27 | - | few | CASSLFRGTEAFF | TGTGCCAGCAGTTTATTCAGGGGAACTGAAGCTTTCTTT
TRBJ2-7 | TRBV9 | - | few | CASSVDGSSEQYF | TGTGCCAGCAGCGTAGATGGCTCTAGCGAGCAGTACTTC
TRBJ2-3 | TRBV18 | - | - | CASSRDGNTDTQYF | TGTGCCAGCTCACGGGACGGTAACACAGATACGCAGTATTTT
TRBJ2-7 | TRBV4-1 | TRBD1 | - | CASSQGPAGGSIYEQYF | TGCGCCAGCAGCCAAGGCCCGGCAGGGGGTTCTATCTACGAGCAGTACTTC
TRBJ2-7 | TRBV6-5 | TRBD1 | medium-sized | CASSSTTGGHEQYF | TGTGCCAGCAGTTCCACGACAGGGGGCCACGAGCAGTACTTC
TRBJ1-2 | TRBV14 | - | few | CASSQGEGIYGYTF | TGTGCCAGCAGCCAAGGGGAGGGCATATATGGCTACACCTTC
TRBJ1-3 | TRBV2 | - | once | CASKSVGNTIYF | TGTGCCAGCAAAAGTGTTGGAAACACCATATATTTT
TRBJ2-7 | TRBV11-1 | TRBD2 | - | CASSLLAGGSYEQYF | TGTGCCAGCAGCTTACTAGCGGGAGGCTCCTACGAGCAGTACTTC
TRBJ2-1 | TRBV6-1 | - | - | CASTGGNEQFF | TGTGCCAGCACCGGTGGCAATGAGCAGTTCTTC
TRBJ2-5 | TRBV6-6 | - | few | CASSRGDQETQYF | TGTGCCAGCTCGAGGGGGGACCAAGAGACCCAGTACTTC
TRBJ2-7 | TRBV6-1 | TRBD2 | - | CASSERTSGSYEQYF | TGTGCCAGCAGTGAGAGGACTAGCGGGAGCTACGAGCAGTACTTC
TRBJ1-5 | TRBV5-6 | - | few | CASSDRRVSNQPQHF | TGTGCCAGCAGCGACCGTCGGGTAAGCAATCAGCCCCAGCATTTT
TRBJ2-7 | TRBV5-5 | TRBD1 | - | CASSLTSGGWYEQYF | TGTGCCAGCAGCTTGACGTCAGGGGGCTGGTACGAGCAGTACTTC
TRBJ1-3 | TRBV7-9 | - | - | CASSLAGNTIYF | TGTGCCAGCAGCTTAGCTGGAAACACCATATATTTT
TRBJ2-6 | TRBV10-3 | TRBD1 | - | CAISGPGQGTGANVLTF | TGTGCCATCAGTGGCCCGGGACAGGGGACTGGGGCCAACGTCCTGACTTTC